The clone carrying this TCR beta chain was seen many times. Its matching antigen is unknown. V shed 1 base and J shed 4 bases, with 4 bases lying between them. Germline CDR1 MNHNS, CDR2 SASEGT. CDR3 length equals 12 residues. A second PCR, run for roughly 7 to 12 cycles, used a sample-barcoded 5' primer plus a J-beta primer mix. TCRdb ran MiXCR on the 5' RACE reads and lists one entry per CDR3 protein. This table holds roughly 1.6 million distinct CDR3 sequences, 34% found once. The sample comes from a study of blood T cells in healthy people across ages. General study findings and limits: Higher diversity, along with more naive CD4+ cells, distinguished long-lived donors from aged donors.

The TCR was taken from a woman aged 25 to 39 in good health. The sample taken for sequencing was blood. The chain employs TRBV6-1 and TRBJ2-5; no reliable D call. The CDR3 DNA reads as TGTGCCAGCAGTGAAGTCGGAGAGACCCAGTACTTC. Amino acid sequence: CASSEVGETQYF.